The rows below give T cell receptor beta chains drawn from one sample of a study of beta chain features in type 1 diabetes. TCRdb's table, derived via immunoSEQ multiplex PCR, lists solely in-frame clones and lacks some. The sample holds hundreds of thousands of clones, approximately 14% seen once. The sequenced material came from central memory CD4+ T cells from blood. The receptor set was obtained from a man in his thirties or forties in good health. The CDR3 runs from the conserved cysteine through the conserved F or W. D genes are given only for firm matches. Size tells how often a clone was seen (once, few, many) or the class of an expanded clone, and some rows leave it out.

few TRBD1 TRBJ2-7 TRBV9 CASSSRQGSEQYF TGTGCCAGCAGCTCGAGACAGGGCTCCGAGCAGTACTTC
- TRBD2 TRBJ2-3 TRBV6-6 CASSDSSGGADTQYF TGTGCCAGCAGTGACTCTAGCGGGGGGGCAGATACGCAGTATTTT
- - TRBJ1-2 TRBV15 CATSRDVAAYGYTF TGTGCCACCAGCAGAGATGTAGCGGCATATGGCTACACCTTC
- - TRBJ1-6 TRBV25-1 CASSELPGSSPLHF TGTGCCAGCAGTGAACTTCCAGGGAGTTCACCCCTCCACTTT
- - TRBJ2-1 TRBV7-3 CASSPQPGTYNEQFF TGTGCCAGCAGCCCCCAGCCGGGGACCTACAATGAGCAGTTCTTC
few - TRBJ1-2 TRBV7-9 CASSLARGEIYGYTF TGTGCCAGCAGCTTAGCGCGGGGGGAAATCTATGGCTACACCTTC
few TRBD1 TRBJ2-4 TRBV2 CASRGRGTGGMRYF TGTGCCAGCAGAGGACGGGGGACAGGGGGAATGCGGTACTTC
few - TRBJ2-2 TRBV25-1 CASSTRDGAFARELFF TGTGCCAGCAGTACCCGAGACGGAGCCTTTGCTCGGGAGCTGTTTTTT
few TRBD1 TRBJ2-7 TRBV14 CASSRRDRGTPLHYEQYF TGTGCCAGCAGCCGCAGGGACAGGGGAACCCCACTACACTACGAGCAGTACTTC
- TRBD2 TRBJ2-2 TRBV4-1 CASSLGLAENTGELFF TGCGCCAGCAGCCTGGGACTAGCAGAGAACACCGGGGAGCTGTTTTTT
- - TRBJ2-3 TRBV7-8 CASSKVGADTQYF TGCGCCAGCAGCAAAGTGGGCGCAGATACGCAGTATTTT
few - TRBJ2-1 TRBV25-1 CASSEWGVAPSSYNEQFF TGTGCCAGCAGTGAATGGGGCGTAGCCCCAAGCTCCTACAATGAGCAGTTCTTC
- - TRBJ2-7 TRBV18 CASSPDYEQYF TGTGCCAGCTCACCGGACTACGAGCAGTACTTC
- TRBD2 TRBJ2-3 TRBV5-6 CASSMRGGHADTQYF TGTGCCAGCAGCATGCGGGGGGGCCATGCAGATACGCAGTATTTT
few - TRBJ2-2 TRBV5-1 CASSDTGNTGELFF TGCGCCAGCAGCGATACAGGGAACACCGGGGAGCTGTTTTTT
- TRBD1 TRBJ1-1 TRBV9 CASSDYRGPNTEAFF TGTGCCAGCAGCGACTACAGGGGGCCGAACACTGAAGCTTTCTTT
- - TRBJ1-3 TRBV7-2 CASSPSGSGNTIYF TGTGCCAGCAGCCCCTCTGGCTCTGGAAACACCATATATTTT
- TRBD1 TRBJ1-4 TRBV9 CASSVTGQINEKLFF TGTGCCAGCAGCGTTACGGGACAGATTAATGAAAAACTGTTTTTT
few TRBD1 TRBJ1-2 TRBV30 CAWSSRDRYFYGYTF TGTGCCTGGAGTTCACGGGACAGATATTTCTATGGCTACACCTTC
few - TRBJ2-2 TRBV9 CASSVINGELFF TGTGCCAGCAGCGTAATCAACGGGGAGCTGTTTTTT
few - TRBJ2-3 TRBV5-4 CASSLRGGTADTQYF TGTGCCAGCAGCTTAAGGGGGGGCACGGCAGATACGCAGTATTTT
- - TRBJ1-1 TRBV6-1 CASSTLQGGDTEAFF TGTGCCAGCAGTACCCTTCAAGGGGGGGACACTGAAGCTTTCTTT
few - TRBJ1-1 TRBV6-1 CASITRVGTEAFF TGTGCCAGCATTACCAGGGTTGGCACTGAAGCTTTCTTT
few - TRBJ2-1 TRBV7-2 CASSLSTSYNEQFF TGTGCCAGCAGCTTATCGACTAGCTACAATGAGCAGTTCTTC
few - TRBJ2-3 TRBV25-1 CASSWGSTDTQYF TGTGCCAGCAGTTGGGGGAGCACAGATACGCAGTATTTT
- - TRBJ1-1 TRBV11-3 CASSLGGRMNTEAFF TGTGCCAGCAGCTTAGGTGGCAGAATGAACACTGAAGCTTTCTTT
- - TRBJ2-7 TRBV5-1 CASSLVTGAPYEQYF TGCGCCAGCAGCTTGGTTACCGGGGCCCCCTACGAGCAGTACTTC
few - TRBJ2-3 TRBV10-1 CASASGQWTDTQYF TGCGCCAGCGCCTCGGGACAATGGACAGATACGCAGTATTTT
- - TRBJ1-1 TRBV9 CASSTQKQGWNTEAFF TGTGCCAGCAGCACACAGAAACAGGGATGGAACACTGAAGCTTTCTTT
- TRBD1 TRBJ2-1 TRBV12-5 CASGLVLGQTYNEQFF TGTGCTAGTGGTTTGGTACTGGGACAGACGTACAATGAGCAGTTCTTC
- - TRBJ1-1 TRBV5-4 CASSLDLGTNTEAFF TGTGCCAGCAGCTTGGATCTCGGGACGAACACTGAAGCTTTCTTT
few TRBD1 TRBJ2-3 TRBV18 CASSPTGGDTQYF TGTGCCAGCTCACCGACAGGGGGCGATACGCAGTATTTT